Below are 17 T cell receptor beta chains sequenced from a single sample in a study of T cell repertoires in cytomegalovirus infection. Their recognized antigens are unknown. TCRdb reprocessed the reads via MiXCR and lists one record per CDR3 protein. The sample carries about 920,000 distinct CDR3 sequences, around 30% recorded once. The specimen comprised cultured CD8+ T cells from PBMCs, sampled from culture after CMV antigen stimulation. Receptor source: a human donor in good health (CMV status not recorded). Some clones in this sample may be carry-over from other donors' samples.

This chain connects TRBV6-5 to TRBJ1-1; 7 bases fit TRBD1. From germline, CDR1 is MNHEY and CDR2 SVGAGI. Trimming cost V 2 bases and J 2 bases; bases outside gene matches: 5. This CDR3 spans 15 amino acids. Here the CDR3 DNA reads TGTGCCAGCAGTTACCACAGGGGTGGAAACACTGAAGCTTTCTTT. As protein: CASSYHRGGNTEAFF.

This clonotype was seen a few times. The chain joins TRBV28 to TRBJ1-2; 10 bases line up with TRBD1. The CDR3 runs 17 residues. V lost 5 bases, J lost 4 bases, and 13 bases stayed unmatched. Germline assignment: CDR1 MDHEN and CDR2 SYDVKM. CDR3 in DNA: TGTGCCAGCAGTCTCCGGGACAGGGGCTTAGAGGTCTATGGCTACACCTTC. Translation: CASSLRDRGLEVYGYTF.

The rearrangement links TRBV12-3 or TRBV12-4 to TRBJ1-1; D gene uncertain. The CDR3 is 12 amino acids. V was cut by 7 bases and J by 0 bases, with 6 bases left in between. This chain's CDR3 is CASNTMNTEAFF. The CDR3 DNA is TGTGCCAGCAACACCATGAACACTGAAGCTTTCTTT.

This clonotype occurred many times. The chain recombines TRBV7-8 with TRBJ1-1; D gene ambiguous. This CDR3 has 16 amino acids. V was clipped by 0 bases and J by 0 bases, with 11 bases between them. The V gene's germline CDR1 is SGHVS and CDR2 FQNEAQ. CDR3 DNA: TGTGCCAGCAGCTTAGCCTCGTTCAGCATGAACACTGAAGCTTTCTTT. This codes for CASSLASFSMNTEAFF. Using reference TRBV7-8 and TRBJ1-1 for the parts outside the CDR3, the full variable domain is GAGVSQSPRYKVAKRGQDVALRCDPISGHVSLFWYQQALGQGPEFLTYFQNEAQLDKSGLPSDRFFAERPEGSVSTLKIQRTQQEDSAVYLCASSLASFSMNTEAFFGQGTRLTVV.

This clonotype came up many times. This chain uses TRBV7-6 with TRBJ2-6; 8 bases map to TRBD1. V shed 5 bases and J 2 bases; nucleotides not matched to a gene: 5. Germline values: CDR1 SGHVS, CDR2 FNYEAQ. The CDR3 covers 16 residues. The chain's CDR3 is CASSLGTGAGANVLTF. In DNA, the CDR3 is TGTGCCAGCAGCCTCGGGACAGGTGCTGGGGCCAACGTCCTGACTTTC.

The sample holds many counts of this clonotype. The chain employs TRBV7-8 and TRBJ1-2; D might be TRBD1 (6 bases). V lost 5 bases, J lost 6 bases, and 10 bases lay in between. The CDR3 runs 12 residues. Germline CDR1 is SGHVS and CDR2 is FQNEAQ. CDR3 sequence reads: CASSGTGNGYTF. As DNA, the CDR3 is TGTGCCAGCAGCGGTACAGGGAATGGCTACACCTTC.

This clonotype was seen a handful of times. The chain joins TRBV5-3 to TRBJ2-7, with TRBD2 as a possible D gene (6 bases). TRBV5-3 is an open reading frame whose function is uncertain. The CDR3 length is 14 residues. Trimming pared 8 bases from V and 0 bases from J, leaving 15 bases between. DNA of the CDR3: TGTGCCAGCAGGCAACGGGGGACCTCCTACGAGCAGTACTTC. This sequence encodes CASRQRGTSYEQYF.

The chain recombines TRBV18 with TRBJ1-2; D gene uncertain. Germline V gives CDR1 KGHSH, CDR2 LQKENI. There are 15 residues in the CDR3. Trimming stripped 2 bases from V and 4 bases from J, with 14 bases between. The CDR3 loop is CASSPGVPLFYGYTF. Written as DNA, the CDR3 is TGTGCCAGCTCACCAGGTGTTCCGCTCTTCTATGGCTACACCTTC.

The genes are TRBV29-1 and TRBJ1-4; the match to TRBD1 covers 7 bases. Trimming removed 6 bases from V and 4 bases from J; junction bases left unmatched: 5. CDR3 length: 13 amino acids. CDR1 SQVTM and CDR2 ANQGSEA come from the germline V gene. CDR3 nucleotide sequence: TGCAGCGTGGAGGGACAGAATAATGAAAAACTGTTTTTT. Its protein product is CSVEGQNNEKLFF.

The rearrangement links TRBV6-5 to TRBJ1-5; D call uncertain. Germline lookup yields CDR1 MNHEY and CDR2 SVGAGI. There are 13 residues in the CDR3. Trimming pared 0 bases from V and 3 bases from J, leaving 3 bases between. For the CDR3, the DNA is TGTGCCAGCAGTTACTCCGACAATCAGCCCCAGCATTTT. It is translated as CASSYSDNQPQHF.

In its sample, this clonotype was seen many times. The chain has TRBV7-8 and TRBJ2-2, with 15 bases identical to TRBD2. Per the germline V gene, CDR1 is SGHVS and CDR2 is FQNEAQ. Trimming removed 3 bases from V and 0 bases from J; junction bases left unmatched: 14. The CDR3 is made up of 22 amino acids. CDR3 loop: CASSFTILPGLAGGTNTGELFF. In DNA form, the CDR3 reads TGTGCCAGCAGCTTTACGATCCTTCCGGGACTAGCGGGGGGCACGAACACCGGGGAGCTGTTTTTT.

This clonotype was detected ten times or more. This chain uses TRBV28 with TRBJ1-5; the D gene is possibly TRBD1 (6 bases). CDR1 is MDHEN and CDR2 is SYDVKM in the germline V gene. The CDR3 is 15 amino acids. V was clipped by 1 base and J by 6 bases, with 13 bases between them. The CDR3 loop is CASSLSSRGVQPQHF. CDR3 DNA sequence: TGTGCCAGCAGTTTATCGTCCAGGGGTGTTCAGCCCCAGCATTTT.

In this sample, this clonotype turned up once. The chain carries TRBV4-1 and TRBJ2-1; 8 bases map to TRBD2. The CDR3 contains 18 residues. Per the germline V gene, CDR1 is MGHRA and CDR2 is YSYEKL. V gave up 6 bases and J gave up 0 bases; unmatched junction bases: 13. Written as DNA, the CDR3 is TGCGCCAGCAGGAGAGAGCGGGGGCCCCCCAGCTCCTACAATGAGCAGTTCTTC. As protein: CASRRERGPPSSYNEQFF.

The chain combines TRBV6-1 with TRBJ1-3; no reliable D call. The ends were cut back, 8 bases at V and 8 bases at J, with 22 bases in the middle. CDR1 and CDR2 (germline): MNHNS, SASEGT. The CDR3 covers 15 residues. The CDR3 here is CASAERQTSWDTIYF. The DNA for the CDR3 is TGTGCCAGCGCCGAAAGGCAAACCAGTTGGGACACCATATATTTT.

This clonotype was observed at least ten times. V usage is TRBV12-3 or TRBV12-4 and J usage is TRBJ2-1, with 10 positions matching TRBD1. The length of the CDR3 is 15 residues. J gave up 6 bases and V 5 bases, and 7 bases lay outside the gene matches. The CDR3: CASSPRDRGGNEQFF. The CDR3 nucleotides read TGTGCCAGCAGTCCCCGGGACAGGGGTGGCAATGAGCAGTTCTTC.

The V and J genes are TRBV6-1 and TRBJ2-7; 8 positions match TRBD1. The J segment lost 3 bases and the V segment lost 1 base, leaving 5 bases of the junction unmatched. The CDR3 is 15 amino acids. CDR1 MNHNS and CDR2 SASEGT come from the germline V gene. The DNA of the CDR3 is TGTGCCAGCAGTGAAGGGCCGGACAGGGACTACGAGCAGTACTTC. Amino acids: CASSEGPDRDYEQYF.

In this sample, this clonotype turned up a few times. J is TRBJ2-1 and V is TRBV4-3; 8 nucleotides match TRBD1. Germline CDR1 LGHNA, CDR2 YSLEER. The CDR3 runs to 14 residues. The trim removed 7 bases at V and 7 bases at J, leaving 9 bases unmatched. CDR3 loop: CASKEQGANNEQFF. The CDR3 DNA follows: TGCGCCAGCAAGGAGCAGGGGGCAAATAATGAGCAGTTCTTC.